This T cell receptor (beta chain) was documented in a study of cytomegalovirus exposure and HLA in healthy donors. Points from the study as a whole: Association of about 17,000 TCR beta sequences with HLA alleles was found at 0.05 false discovery rate in a later analysis.

The germline gives CDR1 MGHRA, CDR2 YSYEKL. Between the trimmed V and J ends, which lost 1 base and 3 bases, there was a span of 10 bases. The CDR3 contains 14 residues. The PCR had 60 Vbeta and 13 Jbeta primers. Sequencing was performed with immunoSEQ multiplex PCR; in TCRdb, only in-frame clones are kept and a portion is missing. The sample yields about 84,000 clones, around three fifths seen once. This clone was seen more than once but under ten times. Its antigen is still unknown. The origin of this receptor is a woman aged 40 to 50 in good health and CMV-seropositive. J is TRBJ2-7 and V is TRBV4-1; the D gene is possibly TRBD2 (5 bases). The sequenced sample was PBMCs. CDR3 in amino acids: CASSQVERDYEQYF. The CDR3 nucleotides read TGCGCCAGCAGCCAAGTTGAGAGGGACTACGAGCAGTACTTC.